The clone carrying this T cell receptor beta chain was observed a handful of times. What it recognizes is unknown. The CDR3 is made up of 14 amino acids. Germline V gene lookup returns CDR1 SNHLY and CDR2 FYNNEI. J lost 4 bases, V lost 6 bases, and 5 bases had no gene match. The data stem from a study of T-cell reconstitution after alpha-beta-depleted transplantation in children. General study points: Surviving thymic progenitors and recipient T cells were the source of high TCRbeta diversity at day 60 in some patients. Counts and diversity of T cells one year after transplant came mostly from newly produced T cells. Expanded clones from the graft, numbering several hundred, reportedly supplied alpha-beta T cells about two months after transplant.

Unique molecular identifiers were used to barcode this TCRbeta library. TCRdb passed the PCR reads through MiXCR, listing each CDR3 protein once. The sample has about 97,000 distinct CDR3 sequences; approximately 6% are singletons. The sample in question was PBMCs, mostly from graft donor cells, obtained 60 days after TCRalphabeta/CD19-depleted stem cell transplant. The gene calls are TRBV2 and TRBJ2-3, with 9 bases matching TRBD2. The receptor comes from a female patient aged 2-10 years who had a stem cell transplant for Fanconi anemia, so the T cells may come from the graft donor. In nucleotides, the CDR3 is TGTGCCAGCAGGGGGGGACTAGCCGCAGATACGCAGTATTTT. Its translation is CASRGGLAADTQYF.